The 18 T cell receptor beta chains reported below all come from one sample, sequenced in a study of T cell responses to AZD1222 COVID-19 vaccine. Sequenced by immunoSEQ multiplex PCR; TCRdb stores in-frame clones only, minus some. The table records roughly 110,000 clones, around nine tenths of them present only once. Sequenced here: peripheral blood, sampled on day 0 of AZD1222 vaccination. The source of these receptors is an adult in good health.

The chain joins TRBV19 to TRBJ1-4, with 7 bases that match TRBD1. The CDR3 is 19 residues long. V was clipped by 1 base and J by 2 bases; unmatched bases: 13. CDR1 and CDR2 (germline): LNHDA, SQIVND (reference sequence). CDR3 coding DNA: TGTGCCAGTAGTATAGGACAGGGCAGCCCCGGCAGGACTAATGAAAAACTGTTTTTT. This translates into CASSIGQGSPGRTNEKLFF. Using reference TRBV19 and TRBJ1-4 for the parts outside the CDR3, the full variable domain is DGGITQSPKYLFRKEGQNVTLSCEQNLNHDAMYWYRQDPGQGLRLIYYSQIVNDFQKGDIAEGYSVSREKKESFPLTVTSAQKNPTAFYLCASSIGQGSPGRTNEKLFFGSGTQLSVL.

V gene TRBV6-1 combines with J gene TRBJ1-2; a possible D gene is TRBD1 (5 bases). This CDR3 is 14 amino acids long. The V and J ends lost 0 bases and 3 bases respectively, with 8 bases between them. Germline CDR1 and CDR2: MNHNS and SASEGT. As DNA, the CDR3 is TGTGCCAGCAGTGAAGCCAACAGGTACTATGGCTACACCTTC. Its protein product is CASSEANRYYGYTF.

CDR3 sequence (DNA): TGTGCCAGCAGCTTAGATACCCCATTAACCGGGGAGCTGTTTTTT. It encodes CASSLDTPLTGELFF. The V call is TRBV7-9, the J call TRBJ2-2; D unresolved. Germline CDR1 SEHNR, CDR2 FQNEAQ (reference sequence). The ends were cut back, 1 base at V and 5 bases at J, with 11 bases in the middle. The CDR3 sequence is 15 residues long.

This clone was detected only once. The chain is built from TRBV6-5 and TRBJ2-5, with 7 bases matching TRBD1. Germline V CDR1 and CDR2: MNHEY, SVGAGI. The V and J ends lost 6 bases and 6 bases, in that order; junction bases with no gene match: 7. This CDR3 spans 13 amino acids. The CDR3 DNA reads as TGTGCCAGCAGCCCGGACAGGCGCCAGACCCAGTACTTC. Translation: CASSPDRRQTQYF.

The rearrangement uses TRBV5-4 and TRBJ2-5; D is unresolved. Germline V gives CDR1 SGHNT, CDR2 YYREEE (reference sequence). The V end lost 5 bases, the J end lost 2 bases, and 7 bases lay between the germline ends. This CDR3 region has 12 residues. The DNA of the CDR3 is TGTGCCAGCAGTTCCCCACAAGAGACCCAGTACTTC. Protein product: CASSSPQETQYF. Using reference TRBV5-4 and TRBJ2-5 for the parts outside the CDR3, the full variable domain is ETGVTQSPTHLIKTRGQQVTLRCSSQSGHNTVSWYQQALGQGPQFIFQYYREEENGRGNFPPRFSGLQFPNYSSELNVNALELDDSALYLCASSSPQETQYFGPGTRLLVL.

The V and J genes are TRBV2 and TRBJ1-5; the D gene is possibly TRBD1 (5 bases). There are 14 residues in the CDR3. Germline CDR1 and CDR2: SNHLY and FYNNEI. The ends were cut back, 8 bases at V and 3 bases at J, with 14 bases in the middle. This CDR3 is CASRGRGINQPQHF. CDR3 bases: TGTGCCAGCCGGGGACGAGGGATCAATCAGCCCCAGCATTTT. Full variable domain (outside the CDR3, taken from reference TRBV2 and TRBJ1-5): EPEVTQTPSHQVTQMGQEVILRCVPISNHLYFYWYRQILGQKVEFLVSFYNNEISEKSEIFDDQFSVERPDGSNFTLKIRSTKLEDSAMYFCASRGRGINQPQHFGDGTRLSIL.

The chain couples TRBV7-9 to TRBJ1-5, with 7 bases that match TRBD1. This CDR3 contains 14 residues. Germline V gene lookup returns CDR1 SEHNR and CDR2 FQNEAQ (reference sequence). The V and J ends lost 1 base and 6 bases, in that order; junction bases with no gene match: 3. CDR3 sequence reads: CASSLGDRVQPQHF. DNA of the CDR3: TGTGCCAGCAGCTTAGGAGACAGGGTTCAGCCCCAGCATTTT.

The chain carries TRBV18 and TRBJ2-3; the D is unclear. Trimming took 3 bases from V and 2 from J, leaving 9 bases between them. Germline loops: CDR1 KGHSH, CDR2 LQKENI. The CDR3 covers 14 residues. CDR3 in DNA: TGTGCCAGCTCACCTGGGCCCGACACAGATACGCAGTATTTT. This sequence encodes CASSPGPDTDTQYF.

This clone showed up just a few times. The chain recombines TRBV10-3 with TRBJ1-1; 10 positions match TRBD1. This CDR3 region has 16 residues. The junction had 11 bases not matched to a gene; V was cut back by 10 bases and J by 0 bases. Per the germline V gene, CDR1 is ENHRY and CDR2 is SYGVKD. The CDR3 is CATCPGQGFLNTEAFF. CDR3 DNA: TGTGCCACCTGCCCGGGACAGGGGTTCTTGAACACTGAAGCTTTCTTT.

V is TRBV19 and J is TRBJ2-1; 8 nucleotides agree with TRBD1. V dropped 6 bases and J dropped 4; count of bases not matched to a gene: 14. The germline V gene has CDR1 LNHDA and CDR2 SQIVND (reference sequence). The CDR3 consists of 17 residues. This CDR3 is CASSLLTGGSNYNEQFF. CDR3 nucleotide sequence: TGTGCCAGTAGCCTATTAACAGGGGGGAGTAATTACAATGAGCAGTTCTTC.

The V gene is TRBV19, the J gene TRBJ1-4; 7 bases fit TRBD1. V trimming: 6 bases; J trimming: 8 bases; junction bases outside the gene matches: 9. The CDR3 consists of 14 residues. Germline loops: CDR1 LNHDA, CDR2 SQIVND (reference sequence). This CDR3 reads CASSNTGEGEKLFF. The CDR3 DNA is TGTGCCAGTAGCAATACAGGGGAGGGAGAAAAACTGTTTTTT.

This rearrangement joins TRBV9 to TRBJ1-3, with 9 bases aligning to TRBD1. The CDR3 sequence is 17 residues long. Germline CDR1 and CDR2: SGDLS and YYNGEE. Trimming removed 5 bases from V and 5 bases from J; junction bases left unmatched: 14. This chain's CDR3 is CASSPDRGRLSRNTIYF. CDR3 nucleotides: TGTGCCAGCAGTCCGGACAGGGGTAGGTTGAGTCGAAACACCATATATTTT.

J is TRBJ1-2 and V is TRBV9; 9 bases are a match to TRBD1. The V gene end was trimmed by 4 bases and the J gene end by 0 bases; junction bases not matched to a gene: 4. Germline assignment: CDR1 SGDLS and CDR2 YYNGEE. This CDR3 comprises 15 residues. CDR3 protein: CASSSDRGANYGYTF. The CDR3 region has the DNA TGTGCCAGCAGCTCGGACAGGGGCGCTAACTATGGCTACACCTTC.

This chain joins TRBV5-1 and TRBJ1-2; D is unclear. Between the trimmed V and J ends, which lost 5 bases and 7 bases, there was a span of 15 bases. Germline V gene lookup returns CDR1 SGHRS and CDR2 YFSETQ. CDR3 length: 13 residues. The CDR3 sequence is CASRPDQRGGYTF. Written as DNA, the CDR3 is TGCGCCAGCAGACCGGACCAGCGGGGTGGCTACACCTTC. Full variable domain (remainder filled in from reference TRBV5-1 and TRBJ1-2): KAGVTQTPRYLIKTRGQQVTLSCSPISGHRSVSWYQQTPGQGLQFLFEYFSETQRNKGNFPGRFSGRQFSNSRSEMNVSTLELGDSALYLCASRPDQRGGYTFGSGTRLTVV.

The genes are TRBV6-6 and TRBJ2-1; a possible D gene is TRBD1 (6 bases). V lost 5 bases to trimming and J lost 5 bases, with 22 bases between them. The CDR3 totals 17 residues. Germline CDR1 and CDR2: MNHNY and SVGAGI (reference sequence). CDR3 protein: CASSRPVSRDKNNEQFF. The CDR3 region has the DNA TGTGCCAGCAGTCGTCCTGTGAGCCGGGACAAAAACAATGAGCAGTTCTTC.

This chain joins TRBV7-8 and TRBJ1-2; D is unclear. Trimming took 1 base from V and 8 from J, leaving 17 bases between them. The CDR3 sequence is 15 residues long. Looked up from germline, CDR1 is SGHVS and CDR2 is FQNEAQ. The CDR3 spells CASSLVDPTYVGYTF. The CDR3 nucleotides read TGTGCCAGCAGCTTAGTGGATCCGACATACGTAGGCTACACCTTC.

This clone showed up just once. CDR3 sequence (DNA): TGTGCCAGCAGTTACTCAGGACAGAAGGGAACTGAAGCTTTCTTT. Translating gives CASSYSGQKGTEAFF. This chain uses TRBV6-6 with TRBJ1-1; D might be TRBD1 (6 bases). CDR1 is MNHNY, CDR2 SVGAGI, per germline (reference sequence). V was clipped by 0 bases and J by 5 bases, with 13 bases between them. CDR3 length: 15 amino acids.

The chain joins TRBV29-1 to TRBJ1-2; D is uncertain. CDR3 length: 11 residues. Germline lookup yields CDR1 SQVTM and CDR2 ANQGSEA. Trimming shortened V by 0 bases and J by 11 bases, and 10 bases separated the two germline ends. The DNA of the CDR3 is TGCAGCGTTGAAGATAACGGCGGGTACACCTTC. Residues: CSVEDNGGYTF.